The next 15 T cell receptor beta chains were all read from a single sample in a study of T cell clones after liver transplantation. TCRdb's table, derived via immunoSEQ multiplex PCR, lists solely in-frame clones and lacks some. The sample has approximately 100,000 clones; about 81% are singletons. Sequenced here: CD4+ T cells from blood, sampled approximately 43 months after liver transplant. The source of these receptors is a human patient who received a liver transplant. The T cells may partly be graft donor cells.

The V and J genes are TRBV7-7 and TRBJ2-5; D tentatively reads TRBD1 or TRBD2 (7 bases each). The germline V gene encodes CDR1 SSHAT and CDR2 FNYEAQ (reference sequence). The CDR3 is 15 amino acids. The V gene lost 1 base and the J gene lost 7 bases, with 16 bases spanning the gap. The CDR3 DNA reads as TGTGCCAGCAGCTTAGGGACTAGGGGGCTTGGGACCCAGTACTTC. It translates to CASSLGTRGLGTQYF.

CDR3 sequence reads: CASSYSRKALHF. The DNA of the CDR3 is TGTGCCAGCAGCTACAGTAGGAAGGCCCTCCACTTT. The chain couples TRBV11-2 to TRBJ1-6, with D uncertain. This CDR3 spans 12 amino acids. The V gene's germline CDR1 is SGHAT and CDR2 FQNNGV. V was cut by 4 bases and J by 14 bases, with 12 bases left in between.

V is TRBV11-2 and J is TRBJ2-1; D might be TRBD1 (6 bases). Per germline, CDR1 SGHAT and CDR2 FQNNGV. Trimming removed 4 bases from V and 7 bases from J, with 11 bases in between. The CDR3 extends over 13 amino acids. The CDR3 is CASSWTVSNEQFF. CDR3 nucleotides: TGTGCCAGCAGCTGGACAGTAAGTAATGAGCAGTTCTTC.

Here the CDR3 reads CASSVPSASGADTQYF. The CDR3 nucleotides read TGTGCCAGCAGTGTCCCTAGCGCCTCAGGGGCAGATACGCAGTATTTT. This chain links TRBV28 with TRBJ2-3; D possibly matches TRBD1 or TRBD2 (6 bases each). This CDR3 contains 16 residues. Trimming took off 5 bases at V and 4 bases at J, with 19 bases between the two ends. Germline V gene data show CDR1 as MDHEN and CDR2 as SYDVKM.

The chain joins TRBV30 to TRBJ1-4; TRBD1 is a possible D gene (5 bases). The V and J ends lost 4 bases and 8 bases respectively, with 17 bases between them. This CDR3 is 14 amino acids long. Germline loops: CDR1 GTSNPN, CDR2 SVGIG (reference sequence). CDR3 loop: CAWTRTRVQEKLFF. DNA of the CDR3: TGTGCCTGGACTCGGACAAGGGTTCAAGAAAAACTGTTTTTT. Filled out from reference TRBV30 and TRBJ1-4, the complete variable domain reads SQTIHQWPATLVQPVGSPLSLECTVEGTSNPNLYWYRQAAGRGLQLLFYSVGIGQISSEVPQNLSASRPQDRQFILSSKKLLLSDSGFYLCAWTRTRVQEKLFFGSGTQLSVL.

This chain links TRBV2 with TRBJ2-7; 12 nucleotides align to TRBD1. Germline CDR1 is SNHLY and CDR2 is FYNNEI. V lost 7 bases to trimming and J lost 4 bases; unmatched junction nucleotides: 5. The CDR3 is 14 residues long. The CDR3 coding sequence is TGTGCCAGCAACCCGGGACAGGGGGCATACGAGCAGTACTTC. As protein: CASNPGQGAYEQYF.

This clone was recorded once. The chain uses TRBV15 and TRBJ1-1; D unresolved. This CDR3 has 15 residues. Germline CDR1 and CDR2: LNHNV and YYDKDF (reference sequence). The V and J ends lost 0 bases and 5 bases respectively, with 13 bases between them. The CDR3 reads CATSRERGRGTEAFF. The CDR3 DNA reads TGTGCCACCAGCAGAGAACGGGGTAGAGGGACTGAAGCTTTCTTT.

The table lists this clone with a count of one. V is TRBV4-1 and J is TRBJ2-4, with D perhaps matching TRBD2 (5 bases). V was clipped by 0 bases and J by 0 bases, with 12 bases between them. Germline-derived CDR1 and CDR2 are MGHRA and YSYEKL. The length of the CDR3 is 17 residues. The CDR3 loop reads CASSQELGRLAKNIQYF. Here the CDR3 DNA reads TGCGCCAGCAGCCAAGAGTTGGGGAGACTAGCCAAAAACATTCAGTACTTC.

This clone was seen a single time. V gene TRBV18 combines with J gene TRBJ2-7; no clear D gene. V was trimmed by 3 bases and J by 1 base, leaving 10 bases between them. This CDR3 has 14 residues. Germline CDR1 reads KGHSH; CDR2 reads LQKENI. The CDR3 here is CASSPPGISYEQYF. Here the CDR3 DNA reads TGTGCCAGCTCACCGCCGGGTATTTCCTACGAGCAGTACTTC.

The V gene is TRBV9, the J gene TRBJ2-2; TRBD1 or TRBD2 may be the D gene (6 bases each). The CDR3 spans 15 residues. Germline V CDR1 and CDR2: SGDLS, YYNGEE. V was trimmed by 0 bases and J by 5 bases, leaving 11 bases between them. The CDR3 loop reads CASSVDPGATGELFF. The CDR3 bases are TGTGCCAGCAGCGTAGACCCGGGGGCAACCGGGGAGCTGTTTTTT. The full variable domain, in which reference TRBV9 and TRBJ2-2 provide the parts outside the CDR3, is DSGVTQTPKHLITATGQRVTLRCSPRSGDLSVYWYQQSLDQGLQFLIQYYNGEERAKGNILERFSAQQFPDLHSELNLSSLELGDSALYFCASSVDPGATGELFFGEGSRLTVL.

This chain joins TRBV7-9 and TRBJ2-1, with D unresolved. Germline V CDR1 and CDR2: SEHNR, FQNEAQ (reference sequence). The CDR3 is 10 amino acids. Trimming took off 11 bases at V and 6 bases at J, with 8 bases between the two ends. The CDR3 region has the DNA TGTGCCGTACAAGGCAATGAGCAGTTCTTC. This codes for CAVQGNEQFF.

V usage is TRBV6-5 and J usage is TRBJ2-2; 7 bases align to TRBD2. Germline V CDR1 and CDR2: MNHEY, SVGAGI. The ends lost 6 bases at V and 6 bases at J; junction bases unmatched: 4. There are 13 residues in the CDR3. CDR3 loop: CASRAGGSGELFF. The CDR3 bases are TGTGCCAGCAGAGCCGGGGGGTCCGGGGAGCTGTTTTTT.

The rearrangement uses TRBV5-1 and TRBJ2-7; D is undetermined. The CDR3 sequence is 14 residues long. Germline CDR1 and CDR2: SGHRS and YFSETQ. V was pared by 1 base and J by 0 bases, with 8 bases between. The CDR3 is CASSLKGSSYEQYF. The CDR3 DNA sequence: TGCGCCAGCAGCTTGAAGGGAAGCTCCTACGAGCAGTACTTC.

The CDR3 loop is CATSRDQGSGNTIYF. The CDR3 region has the DNA TGTGCCACCAGCAGAGATCAGGGTAGTGGAAACACCATATATTTT. V is TRBV15 and J is TRBJ1-3; possible D gene TRBD1, 5 bases. Per germline, CDR1 LNHNV and CDR2 YYDKDF (reference sequence). This CDR3 is built from 15 residues. The germline V and J ends were trimmed by 0 bases and 3 bases, with 9 bases remaining between them.

In its sample, this clone was seen once. The CDR3 nucleotides read TGTGCCAGCAGCTTCAACAGGGGAAAAGAAAAACTGTTTTTT. Its protein is CASSFNRGKEKLFF. V usage is TRBV7-9 and J usage is TRBJ1-4; 7 nucleotides agree with TRBD1. V was clipped by 3 bases and J by 8 bases; unmatched bases: 6. The CDR3 consists of 14 residues. The germline CDR1 and CDR2 sequences are SEHNR and FQNEAQ (reference sequence).